The following is a TCR beta chain sequence with its context. Sequencing was performed with immunoSEQ multiplex PCR; in TCRdb, only in-frame clones are kept and a portion is missing. In the table there are more than 300,000 clones, about 88% of which are singletons. Deletions cut 9 bases from V and 1 base from J, with 10 bases between. This CDR3 spans 13 amino acids. The V gene's germline CDR1 is SGHAT and CDR2 FQNNGV. The data stem from a study of blood T cell repertoires in COVID-19. The clonotype originates from a woman aged 18-30 years who had recovered from COVID-19. The sample was PBMCs or T cells enriched from blood (not recorded which). The V gene is TRBV11-2, the J gene TRBJ1-3; D not resolved. The CDR3 loop reads CASKARSGNTIYF. CDR3 sequence (DNA): TGTGCCAGTAAAGCGAGGTCTGGAAACACCATATATTTT.